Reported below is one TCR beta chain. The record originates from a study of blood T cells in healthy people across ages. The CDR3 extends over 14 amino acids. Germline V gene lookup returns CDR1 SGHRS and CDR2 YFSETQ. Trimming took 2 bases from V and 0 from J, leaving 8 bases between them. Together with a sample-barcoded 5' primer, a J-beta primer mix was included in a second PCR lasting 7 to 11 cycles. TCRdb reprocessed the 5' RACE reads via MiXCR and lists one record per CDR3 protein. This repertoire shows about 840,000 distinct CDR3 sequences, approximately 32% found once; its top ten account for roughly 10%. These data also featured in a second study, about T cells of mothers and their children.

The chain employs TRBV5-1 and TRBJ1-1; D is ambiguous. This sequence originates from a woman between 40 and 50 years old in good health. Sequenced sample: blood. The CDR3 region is CASSFAEMNTEAFF. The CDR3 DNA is TGCGCCAGCAGCTTCGCAGAGATGAACACTGAAGCTTTCTTT.